This T cell receptor (beta chain) derives from a study of T-cell reconstitution after alpha-beta-depleted transplantation in children. Germline lookup yields CDR1 ENHRY and CDR2 SYGVKD. V was trimmed by 1 base and J by 3 bases, leaving 10 bases between them. This CDR3 spans 14 amino acids. About this clonotype: Its antigen is not identified.

For TCRbeta, the library was prepared with unique molecular identifiers. From the PCR reads, TCRdb called clonotypes with MiXCR, one entry per CDR3 protein. The repertoire holds about 870,000 distinct CDR3 sequences, with under 20% as singletons. Findings and caveats of the study: T-cell numbers and diversity one year post-transplant derived largely from freshly generated T cells.

Sequenced material: PBMCs, mostly from graft donor cells, taken 360 days after TCRalphabeta/CD19-depleted stem cell transplant. The chain recombines TRBV10-3 with TRBJ2-7; tentative D call: TRBD1 (6 bases). The receptor's source is a male patient aged 5 to 17 who had a stem cell transplant for acute lymphoblastic leukemia, so the T cells may come from the graft donor. The CDR3 loop is CAISEFVGGYEQYF. The CDR3 DNA sequence: TGTGCCATCAGTGAGTTCGTAGGGGGCTACGAGCAGTACTTC.